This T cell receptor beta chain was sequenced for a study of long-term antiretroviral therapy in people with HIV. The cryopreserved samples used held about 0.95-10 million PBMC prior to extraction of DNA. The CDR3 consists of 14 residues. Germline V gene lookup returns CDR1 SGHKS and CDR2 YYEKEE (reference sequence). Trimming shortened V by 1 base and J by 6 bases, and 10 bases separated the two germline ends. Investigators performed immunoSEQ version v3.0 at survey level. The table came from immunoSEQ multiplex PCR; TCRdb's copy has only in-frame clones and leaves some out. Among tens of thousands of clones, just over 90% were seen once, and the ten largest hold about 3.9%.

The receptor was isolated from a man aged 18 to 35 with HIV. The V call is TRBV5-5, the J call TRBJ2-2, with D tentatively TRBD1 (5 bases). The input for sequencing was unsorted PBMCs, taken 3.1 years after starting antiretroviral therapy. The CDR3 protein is CASSLKGLAGELFF. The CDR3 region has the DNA TGTGCCAGCAGCTTGAAGGGGTTAGCCGGGGAGCTGTTTTTT.